The 8 T cell receptor beta chains below come from one sample, sequenced in a study of blood T cell repertoires in COVID-19. Libraries were prepared by immunoSEQ multiplex PCR; TCRdb keeps only in-frame clonotypes and omits some of them. Among fewer than 350,000 clones, approximately 90% were seen once, and the ten largest hold roughly 2.9%. The material sequenced was PBMCs or T cells enriched from blood (not recorded which). The receptors were sampled from a middle-aged man who had been exposed to COVID-19.

In DNA form, the CDR3 reads TGTGCCAGCAGCTCCACCGGGACAGGGGTTGGGAAACTGTTTTTT. As protein: CASSSTGTGVGKLFF. The gene calls are TRBV7-9 and TRBJ1-4; 10 bases match TRBD1. This CDR3 spans 15 amino acids. CDR1 and CDR2 from the germline V gene are SEHNR and FQNEAQ (reference sequence). J gave up 11 bases and V 4 bases, and 10 bases lay outside the gene matches.

The chain has TRBV28 and TRBJ1-1; TRBD1 is a possible D gene (5 bases). The CDR3 consists of 14 residues. V was trimmed by 6 bases and J by 0 bases, leaving 11 bases between them. Germline lookup yields CDR1 MDHEN and CDR2 SYDVKM. The chain's CDR3 is CASREGSLNTEAFF. For the CDR3, the DNA is TGTGCCAGCAGGGAGGGGTCTTTGAACACTGAAGCTTTCTTT.

CDR3: CASSFAGNNQPQHF. The CDR3 nucleotides read TGTGCCAGCAGCTTTGCAGGGAACAATCAGCCCCAGCATTTT. The chain carries TRBV5-4 and TRBJ1-5; D possibly corresponds to TRBD1 (5 bases). CDR1 is SGHNT and CDR2 is YYREEE in the germline V gene (reference sequence). Trimming took 2 bases from V and 3 from J, leaving 9 bases between them. The CDR3 covers 14 residues.

The V and J genes are TRBV4-2 and TRBJ1-2, with TRBD1 as a possible D gene (5 bases). The germline gives CDR1 LGHNA, CDR2 YNFKEQ. V was pared by 0 bases and J by 4 bases, with 9 bases between. This CDR3 has 14 residues. The CDR3 region is CASSQERGAYGYTF. The CDR3 DNA reads as TGTGCCAGCAGCCAAGAAAGGGGTGCCTATGGCTACACCTTC.

The chain recombines TRBV5-1 with TRBJ2-7; 9 nucleotides line up with TRBD1. Germline CDR1 SGHRS, CDR2 YFSETQ. J was trimmed by 2 bases and V by 3 bases; bases with no gene match: 18. The CDR3 covers 19 residues. The CDR3 loop reads CASSSSTPGQGTKTYEQYF. The DNA for the CDR3 is TGCGCCAGCAGCTCGAGTACCCCGGGACAGGGAACTAAAACCTACGAGCAGTACTTC.

This sequence joins TRBV2 and TRBJ1-2; 10 bases map to TRBD1. J lost 7 bases, V lost 5 bases, and 4 bases had no gene match. The CDR3 consists of 13 residues. Germline loops: CDR1 SNHLY, CDR2 FYNNEI. DNA for the CDR3: TGTGCCAGCAGTCCGACAGGGGGCTCTGGCTACACCTTC. It is translated as CASSPTGGSGYTF. Supplemented by reference TRBV2 and TRBJ1-2, the full variable domain reads EPEVTQTPSHQVTQMGQEVILRCVPISNHLYFYWYRQILGQKVEFLVSFYNNEISEKSEIFDDQFSVERPDGSNFTLKIRSTKLEDSAMYFCASSPTGGSGYTFGSGTRLTVV.

The chain links TRBV11-2 to TRBJ2-7; maybe TRBD1 (6 bases). The CDR3 is 14 amino acids. Trimming shortened V by 5 bases and J by 5 bases, and 16 bases separated the two germline ends. The germline V gene encodes CDR1 SGHAT and CDR2 FQNNGV. The CDR3 DNA follows: TGTGCCAGCAGCCGGGTGGCAGGGGTTAACGAGCAGTACTTC. It specifies CASSRVAGVNEQYF.

The rearrangement joins TRBV9 to TRBJ1-3; unclear D gene. V was cut by 4 bases and J by 4 bases, with 15 bases left in between. CDR3 length equals 15 residues. Germline V gene sequence: CDR1 SGDLS, CDR2 YYNGEE. CDR3: CASSPIGDSGNTIYF. CDR3 coding DNA: TGTGCCAGCAGCCCTATCGGGGATTCGGGAAACACCATATATTTT.